Below are 16 T cell receptor beta chains sequenced from a single sample in a study of spatial heterogeneity in lung cancer. Time point indicated: blood at routine non-recurrence follow-up after resection. The study sequenced unsorted whole RNA from tumor, nontumor lung or frozen PBMC. TCRdb used MiXCR to reprocess the 5' RACE reads, holding one entry per CDR3 protein. The table includes some 54,000 distinct CDR3 sequences, less than 9.5% detected once. The sequences come from PBMCs, collected at follow-up. These receptors all come from a female donor with early-stage non-small cell lung cancer.

This clonotype was seen a few times. This chain connects TRBV12-3 or TRBV12-4 to TRBJ2-1; D gene unclear. Trimming stripped 3 bases from V and 0 bases from J, with 12 bases between. The CDR3 totals 16 residues. CDR3 residues: CASSFMAFVSYNEQFF. CDR3 sequence (DNA): TGTGCCAGCAGTTTTATGGCCTTTGTCTCCTACAATGAGCAGTTCTTC.

The rearrangement uses TRBV15 and TRBJ2-1; 7 bases map to TRBD2. CDR1 and CDR2 from the germline V gene are LNHNV and YYDKDF (reference sequence). After removal of 1 base from V and 0 bases from J, the junction contained 3 bases not matched to a gene. This CDR3 is 16 amino acids long. CDR3 in amino acids: CATSRVPSGSYNEQFF. CDR3 DNA sequence: TGTGCCACCAGCAGAGTCCCTAGCGGCTCCTACAATGAGCAGTTCTTC.

This clonotype was recorded at least ten times. This chain connects TRBV15 to TRBJ1-2; no reliable D call. The CDR3 contains 16 residues. CDR1 is LNHNV, CDR2 YYDKDF, per germline (reference sequence). Trimming left V 6 bases short and J 4 bases short, with 21 bases between. The CDR3 DNA follows: TGTGCCACCAGTCCCACCCTAGCACGAGATCTCTATGGCTACACCTTC. Protein product: CATSPTLARDLYGYTF.

The chain is built from TRBV5-5 and TRBJ2-6; no clear D gene. The germline CDR1 and CDR2 sequences are SGHKS and YYEKEE (reference sequence). The CDR3 runs 13 residues. V was clipped by 7 bases and J by 1 base, with 6 bases between them. This CDR3 is CASLTSGANVLTF. The CDR3 coding sequence is TGTGCCAGCTTGACGTCTGGGGCCAACGTCCTGACTTTC.

This clonotype was detected ten times or more. V and J are TRBV5-1 and TRBJ2-3; D possibly corresponds to TRBD2 (7 bases). Trimming left V 6 bases short and J 5 bases short, with 19 bases between. The CDR3 is 15 amino acids. The V gene's germline CDR1 is SGHRS and CDR2 YFSETQ. Here the CDR3 DNA reads TGCGCCAGCAAAATACGCGGGGGCCTGGAAGATACGCAGTATTTT. Protein: CASKIRGGLEDTQYF.

This clonotype was counted ten times or more. The chain has TRBV5-6 and TRBJ2-7, with D tentatively TRBD2 (5 bases). Trimming removed 4 bases at V and 6 bases at J, with 11 bases between. Per germline, CDR1 SGHDT and CDR2 YYEEEE. The CDR3 totals 12 residues. CDR3 protein: CASSEGSGEQYF. The CDR3 nucleotides are TGTGCCAGCAGCGAGGGTTCGGGCGAGCAGTACTTC.

This clonotype was counted at least ten times. The rearrangement uses TRBV5-6 and TRBJ2-3; 8 nucleotides align to TRBD1. The CDR3 totals 15 residues. The germline gives CDR1 SGHDT, CDR2 YYEEEE. Trimming cost V 1 base and J 4 bases; bases outside gene matches: 5. The CDR3 spells CASSLLQGVPDTQYF. CDR3 sequence (DNA): TGTGCCAGCAGCTTGTTACAGGGGGTCCCAGATACGCAGTATTTT.

This clonotype showed up many times. J is TRBJ2-7 and V is TRBV29-1, with D perhaps assigned TRBD1 or TRBD2 (6 bases each). The V and J ends lost 6 bases and 0 bases respectively, with 24 bases between them. CDR1 is SQVTM, CDR2 ANQGSEA, per germline. This CDR3 comprises 17 residues. CDR3: CSVGGVIAGSPSYEQYF. CDR3 coding DNA: TGCAGCGTCGGGGGCGTTATTGCTGGGAGTCCCTCCTACGAGCAGTACTTC.

This clonotype has more than one count but fewer than ten. The chain uses TRBV13 and TRBJ2-7; 8 bases line up with TRBD1. Germline V gene sequence: CDR1 PRHDT, CDR2 FYEKMQ (reference sequence). V gave up 3 bases and J gave up 7 bases; unmatched junction bases: 11. The CDR3 totals 15 residues. In DNA form, the CDR3 reads TGTGCCAGCAGCTTGGGGCAGGGGGCGCCTCGTGAGCAGTACTTC. This sequence encodes CASSLGQGAPREQYF.

A note on this clonotype: A much larger clone lies a single base off, so this may be a read error. The chain couples TRBV6-5 to TRBJ1-2, with D possibly matching TRBD1 (6 bases). The germline V and J ends were trimmed by 4 bases and 8 bases, with 20 bases remaining between them. The CDR3 has 15 residues. CDR1 and CDR2 (germline): MNHEY, SVGAGI. The chain's CDR3 is CASSSPWGQGGGYTF. DNA of the CDR3: TGTGCCAGCAGTTCCCCCTGGGGGCAGGGAGGGGGCTACACCTTC.

This clonotype was detected many times. V usage is TRBV5-1 and J usage is TRBJ1-2, with TRBD1 matching over 8 bases. V lost 3 bases and J lost 3; bases outside the gene matches: 4. CDR1 SGHRS and CDR2 YFSETQ come from the germline V gene. The CDR3 sequence is 14 residues long. CDR3 DNA: TGCGCCAGCAGCTCGGACAGGGTCGACTATGGCTACACCTTC. It codes for CASSSDRVDYGYTF.

This clonotype was counted at least ten times. This chain connects TRBV9 to TRBJ1-5, with 10 bases lining up with TRBD1. This CDR3 has 17 amino acids. Germline trimming cut 9 bases from V and 1 base from J; bases unmatched to any gene: 13. CDR1 is SGDLS, CDR2 YYNGEE, per germline. The CDR3 DNA sequence: TGTGCCACCCCAGACAGGGGGCAAGGAGGGAGCAATCAGCCCCAGCATTTT. Its translation is CATPDRGQGGSNQPQHF.

This clonotype was counted at least ten times. The rearrangement joins TRBV12-3 or TRBV12-4 to TRBJ2-7; 7 bases match TRBD1. The CDR3 loop spans 14 amino acids. V trimming: 6 bases; J trimming: 0 bases; junction bases outside the gene matches: 5. The CDR3 region is CASRKQGSSYEQYF. The CDR3 DNA reads TGTGCCAGCAGGAAACAGGGGAGCTCCTACGAGCAGTACTTC.

There are a few counts of this clonotype. J is TRBJ2-3 and V is TRBV20-1, with D perhaps TRBD1 or TRBD2 (5 bases each). Germline CDR1 DFQATT, CDR2 SNEGSKA (reference sequence). CDR3 length: 15 residues. Trimming took 3 bases from V and 2 from J, leaving 15 bases between them. CDR3 sequence: CSASRGASNTDTQYF. CDR3 coding DNA: TGCAGTGCTAGTCGGGGCGCATCGAACACAGATACGCAGTATTTT.

This clonotype has only a few counts. J is TRBJ1-5 and V is TRBV28; 9 positions match TRBD1. J gave up 1 base and V 2 bases, and 3 bases lay outside the gene matches. In germline, CDR1 is MDHEN, CDR2 SYDVKM. The CDR3 runs to 16 residues. The CDR3 nucleotides are TGTGCCAGCAGTTTAGCGGACAGGGGAAGCAATCAGCCCCAGCATTTT. Translated: CASSLADRGSNQPQHF.

By proportion, this clonotype is medium-sized. This chain uses TRBV29-1 with TRBJ2-2; D is undetermined. V dropped 6 bases and J dropped 1 base, with 9 bases sitting between them. Per germline, CDR1 SQVTM and CDR2 ANQGSEA. The CDR3 is made up of 13 amino acids. This CDR3 is CSVADLNTGELFF. The CDR3 nucleotides are TGCAGCGTGGCGGACCTGAACACCGGGGAGCTGTTTTTT.